This T cell receptor beta chain was sequenced for a study of T cell repertoires in cytomegalovirus infection (dated by TCRdb to between 2018 and 2021). About the study as a whole: Donor HLA type was relevant to the analysis, because carriage of CMV infection together with the matching HLA type was indicated by public TCR beta signatures.

Regarding this clonotype: The target of this receptor is not known. No much larger clonotype is one base removed from it; base qualities were not supplied.

The CDR1 and CDR2 encoded by the germline V gene are SGHVS and FNYEAQ. V is pared back by 4 bases and J by 2 bases, with 6 bases lying between the germline termini. The CDR3 sequence holds 12 residues, the cysteine and phenylalanine included. Kept here is only the CDR3 DNA, which spans 36 bases and is read in frame from base 1. The full study reports these points: Cumulative frequency of public TCR beta family members discriminated carriers of CMV infection plus the relevant HLA type in this cohort and an independent 352-donor cohort. The ex vivo response was dominated by HLA-C-restricted CMV-specific TCR beta clonotypes, which also provided the single most frequent clonotype in two of eight donors.

The sequencing machine was an Illumina HiSeq 1500. TCRdb passed the public sequencing reads through fastp at Q25 and MiXCR, retaining productive beta sequences. Rows with a matching CDR3 protein are joined into one entry that keeps the most common DNA and genes. Present in this sample are 150,000 to 180,000 distinct CDR3 sequences, around 22% of which were seen just once. Jointly, the top ten make up approximately 11% of the sample. In this chain, TRBV7-6 is recombined with TRBJ2-7; the D gene cannot be named for sure. This clonotype was sampled from a human donor in good health (CMV status not recorded). Some clones in this sample may be carry-over from other donors' samples. The source material was PBMCs. The nucleotides are TGTGCCAGCAGCTCCACACCCTACGAGCAGTACTTC. It codes for CASSSTPYEQYF.